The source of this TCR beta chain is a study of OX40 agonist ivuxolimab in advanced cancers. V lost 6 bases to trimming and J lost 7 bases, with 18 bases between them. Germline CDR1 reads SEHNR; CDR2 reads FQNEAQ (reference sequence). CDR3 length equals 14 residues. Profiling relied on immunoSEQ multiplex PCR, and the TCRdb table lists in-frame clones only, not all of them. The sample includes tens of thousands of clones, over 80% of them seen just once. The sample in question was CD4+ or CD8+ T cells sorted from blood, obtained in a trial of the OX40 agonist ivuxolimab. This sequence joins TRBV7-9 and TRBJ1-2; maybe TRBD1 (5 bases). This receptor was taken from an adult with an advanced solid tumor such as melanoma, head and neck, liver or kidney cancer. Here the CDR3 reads CASRPSGRDVGYTF. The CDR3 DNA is TGTGCCAGCAGACCCAGTGGGAGGGACGTTGGCTACACCTTC.